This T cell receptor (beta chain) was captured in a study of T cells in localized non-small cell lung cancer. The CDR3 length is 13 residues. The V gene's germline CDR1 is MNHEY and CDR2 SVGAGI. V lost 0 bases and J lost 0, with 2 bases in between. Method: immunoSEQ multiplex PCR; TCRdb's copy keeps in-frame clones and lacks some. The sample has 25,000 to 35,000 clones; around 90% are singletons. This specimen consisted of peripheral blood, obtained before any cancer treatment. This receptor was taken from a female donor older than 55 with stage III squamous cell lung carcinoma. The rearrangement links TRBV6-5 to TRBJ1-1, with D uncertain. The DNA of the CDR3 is TGTGCCAGCAGTTACTCGATGAACACTGAAGCTTTCTTT. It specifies CASSYSMNTEAFF.